These T cell receptor beta chains were read from a single sample in a study of brain metastases from non-small cell lung cancer. Repertoires were generated with immunoSEQ multiplex PCR, while TCRdb's copy carries only in-frame clones and drops some. The profile covers over 2,500 clones, with around 90% appearing a single time and 3.5% to 4.5% taken by the ten largest. The sequenced sample was primary lung tumor tissue. The receptors come from a donor aged 40 or older with non-small cell lung cancer. Each CDR3 is given with its conserved first and last residue. A D gene is named only where the DNA matches it firmly. Clone size is stated in some rows and not others, as once, few, many or a class when expanded.

J: TRBJ2-1; V: TRBV6-5; D: -; size: -; DNA: TGTGCCAGCAGTTACTCTCCCAGTTACAATGAGCAGTTCTTC; CDR3: CASSYSPSYNEQFF
J: TRBJ2-1; V: TRBV6-1; D: -; size: -; DNA: TGTACCAGCAGTGAGCAGGGGCCGGGTGAGCAGTTCTTC; CDR3: CTSSEQGPGEQFF
J: TRBJ1-3; V: TRBV5-6; D: -; size: -; DNA: TGTGCCAGCAGCTTGTCCCCAGGAATGACAAACACCATATATTTT; CDR3: CASSLSPGMTNTIYF
J: TRBJ2-7; V: TRBV11-3; D: -; size: -; DNA: TGTGCCAGCTCCGAGGGCTACGAGCAGTACTTC; CDR3: CASSEGYEQYF
J: TRBJ1-1; V: TRBV7-9; D: -; size: once; DNA: TGTGCCAGCAGCTCAACAGGGAGGGGTAGCATTGAAGCTTTCTTT; CDR3: CASSSTGRGSIEAFF
J: TRBJ2-5; V: TRBV7-2; D: -; size: once; DNA: TGTGCCAGCAGCGAGGGGGTTTGGAGGGGAGAGACCCAGTACTTC; CDR3: CASSEGVWRGETQYF
J: TRBJ2-6; V: TRBV6-1; D: -; size: -; DNA: TGTGCCAGCAGTGAAGTGAGGACTCCTGGGGCCAACGTCCTGACTTTC; CDR3: CASSEVRTPGANVLTF
J: TRBJ2-7; V: TRBV3-1/TRBV3-2; D: -; size: -; DNA: TGTGCCAGCAGCTTCCTGGACCGTCTCAACGAGCAGTACTTC; CDR3: CASSFLDRLNEQYF
J: TRBJ2-2; V: TRBV6-1; D: -; size: -; DNA: TGTGCCAGCAGTGAACCCACGCGGCCCGGGGAGCTGTTTTTT; CDR3: CASSEPTRPGELFF
J: TRBJ2-7; V: TRBV7-9; D: -; size: -; DNA: TGTGCCAGCAGCCAGGGGTTCTGGTGGGAGCAGTACTTC; CDR3: CASSQGFWWEQYF
J: TRBJ1-1; V: TRBV25-1; D: -; size: -; DNA: TGTGCCAGCAGTGAATCTGGAGGGGTTGGCACTGAAGCTTTCTTT; CDR3: CASSESGGVGTEAFF
J: TRBJ2-1; V: TRBV5-5; D: TRBD2; size: -; DNA: TGTGCCAGCAGCTTTACTAGCGGGGTGATAAATGAGCAGTTCTTC; CDR3: CASSFTSGVINEQFF
J: TRBJ2-5; V: TRBV30; D: TRBD2; size: -; DNA: TGTGCCTGGGACGGGGGGGATGCAAGAAAGACCCAGTACTTC; CDR3: CAWDGGDARKTQYF
J: TRBJ1-1; V: TRBV6-5; D: -; size: -; DNA: TGTGCCAGCAGTTACTATGAAGGGGCGGGTGAAGCTTTCTTT; CDR3: CASSYYEGAGEAFF
J: TRBJ2-5; V: TRBV28; D: TRBD2; size: -; DNA: TGTGCCAGCAGTTTAGAGGTCAGGACTAGCGGATACCAAGAGACCCAGTACTTC; CDR3: CASSLEVRTSGYQETQYF
J: TRBJ1-1; V: TRBV19; D: TRBD1; size: -; DNA: TGTGCCAGTAGTATAACAGGGGGGGGCACTGAAGCTTTCTTT; CDR3: CASSITGGGTEAFF
J: TRBJ2-1; V: TRBV4-3; D: -; size: -; DNA: TGCGCCAGCAGCCAAGATGCGAGCGGCCCCTACAATGAGCAGTTCTTC; CDR3: CASSQDASGPYNEQFF
J: TRBJ1-1; V: TRBV6-1; D: -; size: -; DNA: TGTGCCAGCAGTGCCCAACCTTTTCTGACAGGCCTTACTGACACTGAAGCTTTCTTT; CDR3: CASSAQPFLTGLTDTEAFF
J: TRBJ1-1; V: TRBV3-1/TRBV3-2; D: -; size: -; DNA: TGTGCCAGCAGCCAAGCGAACGGGGGGAGAGCTTTCTTT; CDR3: CASSQANGGRAFF
J: TRBJ2-1; V: TRBV28; D: TRBD2; size: -; DNA: TGTGTCAGCAGTTTGTCTAGCGGGAGCCACAATGAGCAGTTCTTC; CDR3: CVSSLSSGSHNEQFF
J: TRBJ2-2; V: TRBV7-3; D: -; size: once; DNA: TGTGCCAGCAGCCAGGAGGGCCTGGTAACCGGGGAGCTGTTTTTT; CDR3: CASSQEGLVTGELFF
J: TRBJ2-5; V: TRBV7-8; D: -; size: -; DNA: TGTGCCAGCAGCTCGGGACCGCGACAAGAGACCCAGTACTTC; CDR3: CASSSGPRQETQYF
J: TRBJ1-1; V: TRBV6-5; D: -; size: -; DNA: TGTGCCAGCAGGGATGGATGGGGGAACACTGAAGCTTTCTTT; CDR3: CASRDGWGNTEAFF
J: TRBJ1-1; V: TRBV7-2; D: -; size: -; DNA: TGTGCCAGCAGTCAAGAGGGTCTGAACACTGAAGCTTTCTTT; CDR3: CASSQEGLNTEAFF
J: TRBJ1-6; V: TRBV15; D: -; size: -; DNA: TGTGCCACCAGCAGAGAAGGGGAAAATTCACCCCTCCACTTT; CDR3: CATSREGENSPLHF
J: TRBJ1-1; V: TRBV4-3; D: -; size: once; DNA: TGCGCCAGCAGCCAGGAAAGGAGGCGCTTAGCTTTCTTT; CDR3: CASSQERRRLAFF
J: TRBJ2-1; V: TRBV6-1; D: -; size: -; DNA: TGTGCCAGCAGTGATCTTAATGAGCAGTTCTTC; CDR3: CASSDLNEQFF
J: TRBJ1-1; V: TRBV20-1; D: -; size: few; DNA: TGCAGTGGGTGGGAAGGTGAAGCTTTCTTT; CDR3: CSGWEGEAFF
J: TRBJ2-7; V: TRBV4-3; D: TRBD2; size: -; DNA: TGCGCCAGCAGCCAAGGTCGGCTAGCGGGGCTGGAGGAGCAGTACTTC; CDR3: CASSQGRLAGLEEQYF
J: TRBJ2-1; V: TRBV7-2; D: -; size: -; DNA: TGTGCCAGCAGCTTAGAAAGCTCCTACAATGAGCAGTTCTTC; CDR3: CASSLESSYNEQFF
J: TRBJ2-7; V: TRBV10-3; D: -; size: -; DNA: TGTGCCATCAGTGAGGGGGGGCCCGACTCCTACGAGCAGTATTTC; CDR3: CAISEGGPDSYEQYF
J: TRBJ2-5; V: TRBV3-1/TRBV3-2; D: TRBD2; size: -; DNA: TGTGCCAGCAGCGCAGCTAGCGGTCAAGAGACCCAGTACTTC; CDR3: CASSAASGQETQYF
J: TRBJ1-1; V: TRBV7-2; D: TRBD1; size: -; DNA: TGTGCCAGCAGCTTAGTACAGGGGGGAACTGAAGCTTTCTTT; CDR3: CASSLVQGGTEAFF
J: TRBJ2-5; V: TRBV5-1; D: -; size: -; DNA: TGCGCCAGCAGCTCAACAGGGATAGAGACCCAGTACTTC; CDR3: CASSSTGIETQYF
J: TRBJ2-7; V: TRBV29-1; D: TRBD1; size: few; DNA: TGCAGCGTGGGGGGCCGGGACAGGACACCCTACGAGCAGTACTTC; CDR3: CSVGGRDRTPYEQYF
J: TRBJ2-3; V: TRBV7-2; D: -; size: -; DNA: TGTGCCAGCAGCCCGAATTTAGGCGTACGCACAGATACGCAGTATTTT; CDR3: CASSPNLGVRTDTQYF
J: TRBJ2-3; V: TRBV10-1; D: -; size: -; DNA: TGCGCCAGCAGTACTGCGGAGAGCACAGATACGCAGTATTTT; CDR3: CASSTAESTDTQYF
J: TRBJ2-2; V: TRBV6-5; D: -; size: -; DNA: TGTGCCAGCAGGACAGGACTGGGTCGGGGGGAGCTGTTTTTT; CDR3: CASRTGLGRGELFF
J: TRBJ2-1; V: TRBV6-5; D: TRBD2; size: once; DNA: TGTGCCAGCAGTCGACTAGCGGACAATGAGCAGTTCTTC; CDR3: CASSRLADNEQFF
J: TRBJ1-4; V: TRBV7-9; D: TRBD1; size: -; DNA: TGTGCCAGCAGCTTACGGACAGGGAATGAAAAACTGTTTTTT; CDR3: CASSLRTGNEKLFF
J: TRBJ2-3; V: TRBV7-2; D: -; size: -; DNA: TGTGCCAGCAGCTTAGAAGTTCAGGCCCCCCTCCTTTTT; CDR3: CASSLEVQAPLLF
J: TRBJ2-4; V: TRBV9; D: TRBD2; size: -; DNA: TGTGCCAGCAACGTAGGAGCGGGACCCTCGGCCAAAAACATTCAGTACTTC; CDR3: CASNVGAGPSAKNIQYF